The clone carrying this T cell receptor beta chain turned up a few times. Its matching antigen is unknown. The data are from a study of beta chain features in type 1 diabetes. The study reverse transcribed the entire isolated RNA, so it sequenced expressed TCRB transcripts. Data came from immunoSEQ multiplex PCR; TCRdb stores just in-frame clones and leaves some out. The repertoire has hundreds of thousands of clones, around 15% of them found once; the top ten carry less than 0.025%. Germline CDR1 MDHEN, CDR2 SYDVKM. CDR3 length equals 13 residues. V was cut by 6 bases and J by 0 bases, with 9 bases left in between. Study-wide points: Using cDNA template may skew counts toward highly expressing activated cells. For TCRB rearrangement, an influence of HLA type remained unresolved here. More deletions and fewer insertions at VDJ junctions were seen in type 1 diabetes patients. Type 1 diabetes patients had TCRB CDR3s that were shorter (moderately but significantly so) in all four CD4+ subsets.

This receptor was taken from a man younger than 35 with type 1 diabetes. J is TRBJ2-7 and V is TRBV28; D uncertain. Sequencing was done on a sample of naive CD4+ T cells from blood. The CDR3 nucleotides are TGTGCCAGCAGACGGCACGACTCCTACGAGCAGTACTTC. It yields the protein CASRRHDSYEQYF. Supplemented by reference TRBV28 and TRBJ2-7, the full variable domain reads DVKVTQSSRYLVKRTGEKVFLECVQDMDHENMFWYRQDPGLGLRLIYFSYDVKMKEKGDIPEGYSVSREKKERFSLILESASTNQTSMYLCASRRHDSYEQYFGPGTRLTVT.